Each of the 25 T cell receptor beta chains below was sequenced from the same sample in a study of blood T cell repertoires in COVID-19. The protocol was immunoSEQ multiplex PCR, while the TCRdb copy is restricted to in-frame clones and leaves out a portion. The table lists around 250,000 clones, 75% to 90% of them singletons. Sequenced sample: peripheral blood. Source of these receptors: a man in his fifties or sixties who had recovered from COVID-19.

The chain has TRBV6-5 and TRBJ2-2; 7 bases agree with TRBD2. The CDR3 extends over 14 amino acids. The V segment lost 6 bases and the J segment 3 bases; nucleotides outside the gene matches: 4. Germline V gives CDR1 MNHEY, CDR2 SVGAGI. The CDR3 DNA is TGTGCCAGCAGATGGACTAGATACACCGGGGAGCTGTTTTTT. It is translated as CASRWTRYTGELFF.

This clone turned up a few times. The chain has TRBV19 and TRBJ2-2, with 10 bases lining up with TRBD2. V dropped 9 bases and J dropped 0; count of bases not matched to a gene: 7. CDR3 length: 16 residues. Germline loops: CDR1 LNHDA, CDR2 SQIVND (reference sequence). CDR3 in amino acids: CASRGSGGPNTGELFF. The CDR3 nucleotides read TGTGCCAGCCGGGGTAGCGGGGGGCCGAACACCGGGGAGCTGTTTTTT.

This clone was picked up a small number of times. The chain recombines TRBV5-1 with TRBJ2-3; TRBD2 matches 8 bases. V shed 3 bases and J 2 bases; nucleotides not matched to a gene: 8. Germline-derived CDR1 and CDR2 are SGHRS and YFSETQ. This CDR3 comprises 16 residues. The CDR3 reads CASSYTLAGPTDTQYF. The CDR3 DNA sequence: TGCGCCAGCAGCTATACCTTAGCGGGGCCCACAGATACGCAGTATTTT.

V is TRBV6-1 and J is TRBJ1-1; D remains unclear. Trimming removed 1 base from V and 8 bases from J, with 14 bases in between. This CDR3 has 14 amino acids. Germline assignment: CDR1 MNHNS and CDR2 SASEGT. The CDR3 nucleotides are TGTGCCAGCAGTGAAGTAGTACCGGGATCCGAAGCTTTCTTT. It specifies CASSEVVPGSEAFF.

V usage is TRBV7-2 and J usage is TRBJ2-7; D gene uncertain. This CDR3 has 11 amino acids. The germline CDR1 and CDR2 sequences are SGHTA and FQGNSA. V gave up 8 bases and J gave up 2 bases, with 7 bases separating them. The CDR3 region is CASGRTYEQYF. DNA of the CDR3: TGTGCCAGCGGGCGTACCTACGAGCAGTACTTC.

The CDR3 nucleotides are TGTGCCAGCAGCTTGGGACTTCGGAATGAGCAGTTCTTC. Its protein is CASSLGLRNEQFF. V and J are TRBV9 and TRBJ2-1, with D possibly TRBD2 on 6 matching bases. The CDR3 has 13 residues. V dropped 4 bases and J dropped 7 bases, with 12 bases sitting between them. The V gene's germline CDR1 is SGDLS and CDR2 YYNGEE.

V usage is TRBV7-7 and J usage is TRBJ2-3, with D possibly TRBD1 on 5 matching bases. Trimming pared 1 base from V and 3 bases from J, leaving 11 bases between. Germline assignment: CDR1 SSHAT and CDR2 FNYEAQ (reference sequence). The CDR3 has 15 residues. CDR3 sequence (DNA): TGTGCCAGCAGCTTAGAGGCAGGGTTAACAGATACGCAGTATTTT. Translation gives CASSLEAGLTDTQYF.

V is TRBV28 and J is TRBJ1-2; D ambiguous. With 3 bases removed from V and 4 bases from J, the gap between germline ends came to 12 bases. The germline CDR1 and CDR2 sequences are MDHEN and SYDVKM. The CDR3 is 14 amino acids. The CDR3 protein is CASSFRGVGYGYTF. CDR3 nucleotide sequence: TGTGCCAGCAGTTTTCGGGGTGTCGGCTATGGCTACACCTTC.

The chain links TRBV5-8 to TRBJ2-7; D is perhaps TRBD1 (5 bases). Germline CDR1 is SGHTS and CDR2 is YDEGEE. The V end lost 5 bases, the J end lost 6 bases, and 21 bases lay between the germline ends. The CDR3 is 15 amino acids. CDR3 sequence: CASSSGRAGFFEQYF. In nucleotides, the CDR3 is TGTGCCAGCAGTTCGGGCAGGGCAGGGTTTTTCGAGCAGTACTTC.

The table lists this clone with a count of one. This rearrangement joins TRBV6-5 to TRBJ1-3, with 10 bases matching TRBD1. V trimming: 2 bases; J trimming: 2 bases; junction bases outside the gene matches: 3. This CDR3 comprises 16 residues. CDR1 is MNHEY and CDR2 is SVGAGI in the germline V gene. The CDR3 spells CASSYIGTGAGNTIYF. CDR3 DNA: TGTGCCAGCAGTTACATCGGGACAGGGGCTGGAAACACCATATATTTT.

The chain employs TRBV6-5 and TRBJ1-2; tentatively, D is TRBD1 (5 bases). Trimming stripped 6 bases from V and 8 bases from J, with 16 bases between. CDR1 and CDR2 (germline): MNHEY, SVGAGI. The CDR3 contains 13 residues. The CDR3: CASRTDPLGGYTF. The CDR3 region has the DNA TGTGCCAGCAGGACAGACCCACTGGGCGGCTACACCTTC.

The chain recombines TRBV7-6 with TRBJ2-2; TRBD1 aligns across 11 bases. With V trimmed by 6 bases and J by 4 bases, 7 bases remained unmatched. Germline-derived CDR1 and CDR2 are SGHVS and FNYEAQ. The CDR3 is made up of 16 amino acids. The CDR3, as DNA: TGTGCCAGCAGTCGGACAGGGGGCGCGAGCACCGGGGAGCTGTTTTTT. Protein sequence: CASSRTGGASTGELFF. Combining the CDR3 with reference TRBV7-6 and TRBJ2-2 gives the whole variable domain GAGVSQSPRYKVTKRGQDVALRCDPISGHVSLYWYRQALGQGPEFLTYFNYEAQQDKSGLPNDRFSAERPEGSISTLTIQRTEQRDSAMYRCASSRTGGASTGELFFGEGSRLTVL.

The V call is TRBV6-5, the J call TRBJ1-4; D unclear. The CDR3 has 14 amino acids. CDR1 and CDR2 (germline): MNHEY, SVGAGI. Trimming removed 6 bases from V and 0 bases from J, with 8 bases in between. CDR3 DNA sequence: TGTGCCAGCAGGGAGACTACAACTAATGAAAAACTGTTTTTT. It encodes CASRETTTNEKLFF.

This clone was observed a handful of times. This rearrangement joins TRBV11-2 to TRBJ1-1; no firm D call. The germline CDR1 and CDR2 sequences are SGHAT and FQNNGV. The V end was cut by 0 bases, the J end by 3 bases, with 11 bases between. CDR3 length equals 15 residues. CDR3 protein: CASSLELGDHTEAFF. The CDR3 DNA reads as TGTGCCAGCAGCTTAGAACTCGGTGATCACACTGAAGCTTTCTTT. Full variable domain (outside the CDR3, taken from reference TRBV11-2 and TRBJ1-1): EAGVAQSPRYKIIEKRQSVAFWCNPISGHATLYWYQQILGQGPKLLIQFQNNGVVDDSQLPKDRFSAERLKGVDSTLKIQPAKLEDSAVYLCASSLELGDHTEAFFGQGTRLTVV.

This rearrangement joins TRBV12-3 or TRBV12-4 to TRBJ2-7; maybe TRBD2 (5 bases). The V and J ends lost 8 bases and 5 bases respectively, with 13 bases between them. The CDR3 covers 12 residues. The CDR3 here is CASGPRRDEQYF. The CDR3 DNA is TGTGCCAGCGGTCCCCGGCGGGACGAGCAGTACTTC.

CDR3 in amino acids: CATSRDGGQPYNSPLHF. The CDR3 nucleotides are TGTGCCACCAGCAGAGATGGGGGACAGCCGTATAATTCACCCCTCCACTTT. V is TRBV15 and J is TRBJ1-6; the match to TRBD1 covers 7 bases. Germline CDR1 reads LNHNV; CDR2 reads YYDKDF (reference sequence). V shed 0 bases and J 4 bases; nucleotides not matched to a gene: 6. CDR3 size: 17 residues.

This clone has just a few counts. CDR3 residues: CASRERGYPLETQYF. DNA for the CDR3: TGTGCCAGCAGGGAGCGGGGCTACCCTTTGGAGACCCAGTACTTC. The chain joins TRBV6-5 to TRBJ2-5, with 7 bases aligning to TRBD2. CDR3 length: 15 residues. J lost 5 bases, V lost 6 bases, and 12 bases had no gene match. Germline V CDR1 and CDR2: MNHEY, SVGAGI.

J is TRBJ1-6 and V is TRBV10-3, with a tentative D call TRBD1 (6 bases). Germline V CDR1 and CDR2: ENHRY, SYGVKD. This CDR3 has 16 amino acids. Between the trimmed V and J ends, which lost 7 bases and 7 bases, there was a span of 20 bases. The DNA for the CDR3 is TGTGCCATCACTAAGAGTCCGGGACAAGAGAATTCACCCCTCCACTTT. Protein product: CAITKSPGQENSPLHF.

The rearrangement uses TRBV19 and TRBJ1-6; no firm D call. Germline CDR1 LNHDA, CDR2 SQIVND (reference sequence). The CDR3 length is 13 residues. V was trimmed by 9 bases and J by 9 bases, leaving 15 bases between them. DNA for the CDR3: TGTGCCAGCGGTGACGGCGGGAGTTCACCCCTCCACTTT. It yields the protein CASGDGGSSPLHF.

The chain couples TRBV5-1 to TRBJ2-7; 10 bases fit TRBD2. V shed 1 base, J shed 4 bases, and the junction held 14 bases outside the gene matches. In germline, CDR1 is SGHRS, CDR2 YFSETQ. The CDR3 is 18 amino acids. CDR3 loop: CASSLQAGGPAGGYEQYF. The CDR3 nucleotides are TGCGCCAGCAGCTTGCAGGCAGGAGGCCCAGCGGGAGGGTACGAGCAGTACTTC.

The CDR3 reads CASSYPPVAQYF. CDR3 bases: TGTGCCAGCAGTTACCCCCCAGTGGCGCAGTATTTT. This rearrangement joins TRBV6-2 or TRBV6-3 to TRBJ2-3; D gene uncertain. The V gene lost 2 bases and the J gene lost 10 bases, with 10 bases spanning the gap. CDR1 and CDR2 (germline): MNHEY, SVGEGT. This CDR3 has 12 residues.

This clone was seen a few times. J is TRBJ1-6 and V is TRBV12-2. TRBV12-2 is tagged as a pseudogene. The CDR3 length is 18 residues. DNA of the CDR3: TGTGCAAGTCGCTTAGAGGAGTACAGAGGGAGTTATAATTCACCCCTCCACTTT. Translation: CASRLEEYRGSYNSPLHF.

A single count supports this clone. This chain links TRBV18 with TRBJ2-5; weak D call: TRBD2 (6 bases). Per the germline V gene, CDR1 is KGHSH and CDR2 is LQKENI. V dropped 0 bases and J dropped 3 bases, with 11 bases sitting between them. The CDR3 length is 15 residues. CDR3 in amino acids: CASSPPGREEETQYF. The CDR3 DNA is TGTGCCAGCTCACCACCGGGGCGGGAAGAAGAGACCCAGTACTTC.

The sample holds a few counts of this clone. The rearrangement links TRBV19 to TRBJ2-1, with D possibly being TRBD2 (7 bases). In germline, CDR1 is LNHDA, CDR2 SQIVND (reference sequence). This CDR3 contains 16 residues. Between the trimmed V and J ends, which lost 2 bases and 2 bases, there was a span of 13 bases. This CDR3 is CASSIRGGEPYNEQFF. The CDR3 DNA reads TGTGCCAGTAGTATAAGGGGGGGCGAACCCTACAATGAGCAGTTCTTC.

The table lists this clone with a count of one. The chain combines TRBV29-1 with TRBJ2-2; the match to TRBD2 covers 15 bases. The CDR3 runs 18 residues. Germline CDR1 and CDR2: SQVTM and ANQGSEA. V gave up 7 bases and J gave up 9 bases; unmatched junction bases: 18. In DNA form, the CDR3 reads TGCAGCGCTCGGACTAGCGGGGGGGGGACCTCCCCTGCAAGGGAGCTGTTTTTT. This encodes CSARTSGGGTSPARELFF.